A selection of T cell receptor beta chains follows, all from one sample in a study of cytotoxic CD8 clonotypes in ibrutinib-treated CLL. Some clones are missing from TCRdb's copy, which holds only in-frame ones; the method was immunoSEQ multiplex PCR. The sample contains more than 200,000 clones, roughly 70% of which appear only once. The sequencing here drew on PBMCs, taken after 24 months of ibrutinib treatment. The receptor set was obtained from a human donor with chronic lymphocytic leukemia. The CDR3 runs from the conserved cysteine through the conserved F or W. Each record gives: D gene, clone size, V gene, J gene, CDR3 protein, CDR3 DNA. D genes are given only for firm matches. Not all rows give a size; the values are once, few, many and, for expanded clones, a class.

d_call: TRBD2; clone_size: .; v_call: TRBV9; j_call: TRBJ2-7; cdr3_aa: CASSGGTSGSYEQYF; cdr3_nt: TGTGCCAGCAGCGGCGGGACTAGCGGGAGCTACGAGCAGTACTTC
d_call: .; clone_size: .; v_call: TRBV27; j_call: TRBJ1-4; cdr3_aa: CASSLSQASEKLFF; cdr3_nt: TGTGCCAGCAGTTTATCGCAGGCTTCTGAAAAACTGTTTTTT
d_call: TRBD2; clone_size: .; v_call: TRBV2; j_call: TRBJ2-7; cdr3_aa: CASRAGTSGRWQYF; cdr3_nt: TGTGCCAGCAGGGCCGGGACTAGCGGGAGATGGCAGTACTTC
d_call: .; clone_size: .; v_call: TRBV7-2; j_call: TRBJ1-1; cdr3_aa: CASSFQGNTEAFF; cdr3_nt: TGTGCCAGCAGCTTCCAGGGAAATACTGAAGCTTTCTTT
d_call: .; clone_size: few; v_call: TRBV29-1; j_call: TRBJ1-1; cdr3_aa: CSVEDLAGLNTEAFF; cdr3_nt: TGCAGCGTTGAAGATCTCGCAGGCCTGAACACTGAAGCTTTCTTT
d_call: TRBD2; clone_size: .; v_call: TRBV29-1; j_call: TRBJ2-3; cdr3_aa: CSARTVASGDWGGVDTQYF; cdr3_nt: TGCAGCGCTCGAACCGTCGCTAGCGGGGATTGGGGCGGGGTAGATACGCAGTATTTT
d_call: .; clone_size: once; v_call: TRBV7-3; j_call: TRBJ2-7; cdr3_aa: CASSKDSSYEQYF; cdr3_nt: TGTGCCAGCAGTAAGGACAGCTCCTACGAGCAGTACTTC
d_call: TRBD2; clone_size: once; v_call: TRBV27; j_call: TRBJ2-7; cdr3_aa: CASATSGLVYEQYF; cdr3_nt: TGTGCCAGCGCGACTAGCGGGCTAGTTTACGAGCAGTACTTC
d_call: TRBD2; clone_size: few; v_call: TRBV5-6; j_call: TRBJ2-7; cdr3_aa: CASSPPGLARREQYF; cdr3_nt: TGTGCCAGCAGCCCTCCGGGACTAGCAAGAAGGGAGCAGTACTTC
d_call: .; clone_size: .; v_call: TRBV30; j_call: TRBJ2-5; cdr3_aa: CAWRRLAKQETQYF; cdr3_nt: TGTGCCTGGAGGCGGCTAGCGAAACAAGAGACCCAGTACTTC
d_call: .; clone_size: .; v_call: TRBV5-1; j_call: TRBJ2-5; cdr3_aa: CASSPTGEETQYF; cdr3_nt: TGCGCCAGCAGCCCGACAGGAGAAGAGACCCAGTACTTC
d_call: .; clone_size: .; v_call: TRBV15; j_call: TRBJ2-2; cdr3_aa: CATSRGNSGLTGELFF; cdr3_nt: TGTGCCACCAGCAGAGGTAATAGCGGCCTCACCGGGGAGCTGTTTTTT
d_call: TRBD1; clone_size: .; v_call: TRBV19; j_call: TRBJ1-1; cdr3_aa: CASSISDREAFF; cdr3_nt: TGTGCCAGTAGTATATCGGACAGGGAAGCTTTCTTT
d_call: .; clone_size: .; v_call: TRBV30; j_call: TRBJ1-4; cdr3_aa: CAWSQPTEKLFF; cdr3_nt: TGTGCCTGGAGTCAGCCGACAGAAAAACTGTTTTTT
d_call: .; clone_size: few; v_call: TRBV4-2; j_call: TRBJ2-3; cdr3_aa: CASSQGTASTDTQYF; cdr3_nt: TGTGCCAGCAGCCAAGGGACGGCTAGCACAGATACGCAGTATTTT